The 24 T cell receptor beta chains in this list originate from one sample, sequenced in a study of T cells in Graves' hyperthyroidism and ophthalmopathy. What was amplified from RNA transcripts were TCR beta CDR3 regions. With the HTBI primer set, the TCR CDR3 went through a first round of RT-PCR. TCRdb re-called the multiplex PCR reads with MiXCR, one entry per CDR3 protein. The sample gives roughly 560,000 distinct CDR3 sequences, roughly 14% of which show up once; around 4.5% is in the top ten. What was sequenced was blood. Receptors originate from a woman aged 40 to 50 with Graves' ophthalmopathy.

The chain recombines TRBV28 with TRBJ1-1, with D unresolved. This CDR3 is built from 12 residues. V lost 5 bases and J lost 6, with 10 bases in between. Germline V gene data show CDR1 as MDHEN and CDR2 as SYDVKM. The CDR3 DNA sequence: TGTGCCAGCAGTCCTAGGAGACCTGAAGCTTTCTTT. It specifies CASSPRRPEAFF. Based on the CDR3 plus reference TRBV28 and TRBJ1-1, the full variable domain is DVKVTQSSRYLVKRTGEKVFLECVQDMDHENMFWYRQDPGLGLRLIYFSYDVKMKEKGDIPEGYSVSREKKERFSLILESASTNQTSMYLCASSPRRPEAFFGQGTRLTVV.

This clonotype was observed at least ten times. CDR3 in amino acids: CASSQATGGKRGQETQYF. The DNA of the CDR3 is TGTGCCAGCAGCCAAGCGACAGGGGGCAAGAGGGGCCAAGAGACCCAGTACTTC. The chain couples TRBV4-2 to TRBJ2-5; 10 bases are shared with TRBD1. The CDR3 is 18 amino acids. CDR1 and CDR2 (germline): LGHNA, YNFKEQ. With 1 base clipped from V and 1 base from J, the junction kept 9 bases outside the gene matches.

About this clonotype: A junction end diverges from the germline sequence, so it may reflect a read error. CDR3 coding DNA: TGTGCCAGCAGTGCCGGGGGAGCGTCATACTCTGGGGCCAGCGTCCTGACTTTC. It codes for CASSAGGASYSGASVLTF. The rearrangement joins TRBV6-1 to TRBJ2-6; tentatively, D is TRBD2 (6 bases). The CDR3 is 18 residues long. Germline-derived CDR1 and CDR2 are MNHNS and SASEGT.

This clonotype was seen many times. The DNA of the CDR3 is TGTGCCTCCAAGACTGAGACGAACACTGAAGCTTTCTTT. It specifies CASKTETNTEAFF. This chain links TRBV30 with TRBJ1-1; no definite D call. Trimming shortened V by 7 bases and J by 1 base, and 13 bases separated the two germline ends. CDR3 length equals 13 residues. The V gene's germline CDR1 is GTSNPN and CDR2 SVGIG (reference sequence).

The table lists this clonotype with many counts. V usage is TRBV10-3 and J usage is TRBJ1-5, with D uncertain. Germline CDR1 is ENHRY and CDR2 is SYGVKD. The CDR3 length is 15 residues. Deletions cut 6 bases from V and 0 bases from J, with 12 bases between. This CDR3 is CAIRGDTASNQPQHF. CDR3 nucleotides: TGTGCCATCAGAGGCGATACAGCTAGCAATCAGCCCCAGCATTTT.

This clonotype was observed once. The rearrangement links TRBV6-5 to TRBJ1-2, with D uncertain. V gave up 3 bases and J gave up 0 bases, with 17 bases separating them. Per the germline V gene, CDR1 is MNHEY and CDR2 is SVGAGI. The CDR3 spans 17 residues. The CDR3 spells CASSYSATANSNYGYTF. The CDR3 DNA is TGTGCCAGCAGTTATTCGGCCACGGCGAATTCTAACTATGGCTACACCTTC.

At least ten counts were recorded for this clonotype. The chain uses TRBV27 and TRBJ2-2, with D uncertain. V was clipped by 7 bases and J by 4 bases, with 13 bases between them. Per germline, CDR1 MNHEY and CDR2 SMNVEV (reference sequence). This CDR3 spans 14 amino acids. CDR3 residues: CASMRLVGTGELFF. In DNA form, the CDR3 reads TGTGCCAGCATGAGACTGGTTGGCACCGGGGAGCTGTTTTTT.

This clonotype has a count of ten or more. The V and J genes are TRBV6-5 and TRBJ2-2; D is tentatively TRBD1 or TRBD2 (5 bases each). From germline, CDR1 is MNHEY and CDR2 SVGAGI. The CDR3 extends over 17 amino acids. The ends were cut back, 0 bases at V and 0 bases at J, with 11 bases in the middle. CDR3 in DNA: TGTGCCAGCAGTTACTCGAGGGACGGCGCGAACACCGGGGAGCTGTTTTTT. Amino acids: CASSYSRDGANTGELFF.

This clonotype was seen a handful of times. The CDR3 reads CASSVDQVVNTEAFF. The DNA of the CDR3 is TGTGCCAGCAGCGTAGATCAGGTCGTGAACACTGAAGCTTTCTTT. The chain recombines TRBV9 with TRBJ1-1; D is unclear. Germline V lookup: CDR1 SGDLS, CDR2 YYNGEE. V lost 0 bases to trimming and J lost 0 bases, with 9 bases between them. This CDR3 has 15 amino acids.

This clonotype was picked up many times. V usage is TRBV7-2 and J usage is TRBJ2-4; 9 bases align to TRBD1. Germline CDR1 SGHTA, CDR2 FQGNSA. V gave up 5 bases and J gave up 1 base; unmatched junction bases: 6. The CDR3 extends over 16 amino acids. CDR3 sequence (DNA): TGTGCCAGCAGCCAAGGGACAGGGTGGGCCAAAAACATTCAGTACTTC. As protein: CASSQGTGWAKNIQYF.

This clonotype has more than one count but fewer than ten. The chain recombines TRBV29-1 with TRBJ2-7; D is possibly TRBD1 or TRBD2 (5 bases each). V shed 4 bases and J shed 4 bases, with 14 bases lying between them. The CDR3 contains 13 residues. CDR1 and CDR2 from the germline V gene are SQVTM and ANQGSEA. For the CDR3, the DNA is TGCAGCGTTGTGGGGCCTGGGGGTTACGAGCAGTACTTC. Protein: CSVVGPGGYEQYF.

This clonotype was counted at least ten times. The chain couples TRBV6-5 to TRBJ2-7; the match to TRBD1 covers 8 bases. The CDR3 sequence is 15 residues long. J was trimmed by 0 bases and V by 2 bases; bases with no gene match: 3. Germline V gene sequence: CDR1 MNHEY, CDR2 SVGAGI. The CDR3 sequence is CASSYGRGPSYEQYF. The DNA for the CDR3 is TGTGCCAGCAGTTACGGCAGGGGGCCCTCCTACGAGCAGTACTTC.

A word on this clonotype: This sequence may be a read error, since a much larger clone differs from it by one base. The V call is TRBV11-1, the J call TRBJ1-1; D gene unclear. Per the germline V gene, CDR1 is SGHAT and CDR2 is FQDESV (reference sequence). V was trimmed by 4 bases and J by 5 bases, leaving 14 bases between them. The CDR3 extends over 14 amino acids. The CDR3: CASSSWRERTEAFF. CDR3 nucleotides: TGTGCCAGCAGCTCCTGGCGGGAAAGGACTGAAGCTTTCTTT. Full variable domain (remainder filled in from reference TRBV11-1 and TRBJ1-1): EAEVAQSPRYKITEKSQAVAFWCDPISGHATLYWYRQILGQGPELLVQFQDESVVDDSQLPKDRFSAERLKGVDSTLKIQPAELGDSAMYLCASSSWRERTEAFFGQGTRLTVV.

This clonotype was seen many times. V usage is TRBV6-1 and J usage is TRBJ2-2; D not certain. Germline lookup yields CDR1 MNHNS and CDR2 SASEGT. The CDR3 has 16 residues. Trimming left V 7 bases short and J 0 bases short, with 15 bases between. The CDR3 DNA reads TGTGCCAGCACTGACGCGACCCCCGCGAACACCGGGGAGCTGTTTTTT. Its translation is CASTDATPANTGELFF.

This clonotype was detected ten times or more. The CDR3 region is CASRLGQGRWNEQYF. In nucleotides, the CDR3 is TGTGCCAGCAGACTGGGACAGGGGAGATGGAACGAGCAGTACTTC. The genes are TRBV6-5 and TRBJ2-7; TRBD1 agrees at 10 bases. The CDR3 has 15 amino acids. Germline assignment: CDR1 MNHEY and CDR2 SVGAGI. Trimming at V came to 6 bases and at J to 5 bases, leaving 10 bases not matched to a gene.

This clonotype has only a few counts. CDR3 in DNA: TGTGCCAGCAGTGATCCCTCCGGGGAGCTGTTTTTT. Its protein is CASSDPSGELFF. The chain uses TRBV2 and TRBJ2-2, with no clear D. The V and J ends lost 3 bases and 6 bases respectively, with 5 bases between them. Germline V gene sequence: CDR1 SNHLY, CDR2 FYNNEI. CDR3 length equals 12 residues.

The CDR3: CASSHSLSGRTGELFF. CDR3 in DNA: TGTGCCAGCAGCCACTCCTTAAGCGGGCGGACCGGGGAGCTGTTTTTT. This rearrangement joins TRBV3-1 to TRBJ2-2; the D gene is possibly TRBD2 (6 bases). The CDR3 loop spans 16 amino acids. Trimming removed 3 bases from V and 5 bases from J, with 16 bases in between. CDR1 and CDR2 from the germline V gene are LGHDT and YNNKEL (reference sequence).

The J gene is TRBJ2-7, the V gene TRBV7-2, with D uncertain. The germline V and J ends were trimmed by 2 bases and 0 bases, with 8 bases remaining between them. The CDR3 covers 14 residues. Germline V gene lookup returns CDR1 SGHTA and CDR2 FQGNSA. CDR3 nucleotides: TGTGCCAGCAGCTTATCGCTGGTCTCCTACGAGCAGTACTTC. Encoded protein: CASSLSLVSYEQYF.

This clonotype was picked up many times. CDR3 protein: CSASDFREGIDGYTF. CDR3 sequence (DNA): TGCAGTGCTAGTGACTTCAGGGAGGGGATTGATGGCTACACCTTC. The V gene is TRBV20-1, the J gene TRBJ1-2, with a tentative D call TRBD1 (5 bases). This CDR3 region has 15 residues. V gave up 3 bases and J gave up 6 bases, with 20 bases separating them. The germline V gene has CDR1 DFQATT and CDR2 SNEGSKA (reference sequence).

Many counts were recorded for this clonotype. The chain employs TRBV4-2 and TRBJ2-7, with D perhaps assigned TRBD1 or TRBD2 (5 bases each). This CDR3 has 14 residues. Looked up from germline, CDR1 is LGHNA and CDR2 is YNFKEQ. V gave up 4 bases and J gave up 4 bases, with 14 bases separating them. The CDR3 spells CASSPGGFPYEQYF. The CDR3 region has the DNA TGTGCCAGCAGCCCTGGGGGATTCCCTTACGAGCAGTACTTC.

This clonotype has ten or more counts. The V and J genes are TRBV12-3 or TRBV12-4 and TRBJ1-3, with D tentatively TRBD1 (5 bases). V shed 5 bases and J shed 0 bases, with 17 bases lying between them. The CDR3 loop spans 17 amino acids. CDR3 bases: TGTGCCAGCAGTCCTAGCCAGGGCCCCAGCTCTGGAAACACCATATATTTT. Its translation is CASSPSQGPSSGNTIYF.

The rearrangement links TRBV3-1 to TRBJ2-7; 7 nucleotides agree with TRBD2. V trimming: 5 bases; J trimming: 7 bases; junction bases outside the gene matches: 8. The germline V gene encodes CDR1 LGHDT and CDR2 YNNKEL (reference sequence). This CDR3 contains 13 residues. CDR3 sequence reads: CASSESGSGEQYF. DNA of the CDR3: TGTGCCAGCAGCGAGAGTGGTAGCGGGGAGCAGTACTTC.

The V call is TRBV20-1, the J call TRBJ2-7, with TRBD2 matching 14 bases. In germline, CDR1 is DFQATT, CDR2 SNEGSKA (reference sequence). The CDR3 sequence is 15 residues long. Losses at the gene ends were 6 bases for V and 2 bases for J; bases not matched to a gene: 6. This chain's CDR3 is CSAWTSGRPAYEQYF. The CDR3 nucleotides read TGCAGTGCGTGGACTAGCGGGAGGCCTGCCTACGAGCAGTACTTC.

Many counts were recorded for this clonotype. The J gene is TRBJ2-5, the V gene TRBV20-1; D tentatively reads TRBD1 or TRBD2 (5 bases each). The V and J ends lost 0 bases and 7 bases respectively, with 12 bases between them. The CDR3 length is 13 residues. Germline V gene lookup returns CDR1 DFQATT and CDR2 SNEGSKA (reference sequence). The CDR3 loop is CSAREEGTGTQYF. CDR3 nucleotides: TGCAGTGCTAGAGAGGAAGGGACGGGGACCCAGTACTTC.